Below are 14 T cell receptor beta chains sequenced from a single sample in a study of high-grade serous ovarian cancer treatment subgroups. Tumor samples were taken before definitive surgery or chemotherapy. Profiling relied on immunoSEQ multiplex PCR, and the TCRdb table lists in-frame clones only, not all of them. The data show about 33,000 clones, around three quarters seen once. Sequenced input: tumor tissue. The receptors stem from a human donor with high-grade serous ovarian cancer.

The rearrangement links TRBV5-1 to TRBJ2-5; TRBD2 agrees at 9 bases. The CDR3 consists of 14 residues. Germline values: CDR1 SGHRS, CDR2 YFSETQ. The V segment lost 2 bases and the J segment 5 bases; nucleotides outside the gene matches: 4. The chain's CDR3 is CASSFGTSRETQYF. CDR3 nucleotide sequence: TGCGCCAGCAGCTTTGGGACTAGCAGGGAGACCCAGTACTTC. Full variable domain (rest looked up from reference TRBV5-1 and TRBJ2-5): KAGVTQTPRYLIKTRGQQVTLSCSPISGHRSVSWYQQTPGQGLQFLFEYFSETQRNKGNFPGRFSGRQFSNSRSEMNVSTLELGDSALYLCASSFGTSRETQYFGPGTRLLVL.

The chain joins TRBV4-3 to TRBJ2-3; TRBD2 matches 8 bases. The CDR3 covers 16 residues. Trimming removed 4 bases from V and 4 bases from J; junction bases left unmatched: 10. Germline-derived CDR1 and CDR2 are LGHNA and YSLEER. CDR3 coding DNA: TGCGCCAGCAGCCCCCTTGGCGCGGGAGGAGCAGATACGCAGTATTTT. The encoded protein is CASSPLGAGGADTQYF.

The chain employs TRBV7-8 and TRBJ1-1; no definite D call. This CDR3 has 17 amino acids. CDR1 and CDR2 (germline): SGHVS, FQNEAQ. The V end was cut by 2 bases, the J end by 6 bases, with 22 bases between. CDR3 amino acids: CASSLRPPPRFLAEAFF. CDR3 DNA: TGTGCCAGCAGCTTACGTCCCCCTCCGAGGTTTCTAGCTGAAGCTTTCTTT.

This clone was observed once. This chain links TRBV28 with TRBJ1-1, with D uncertain. Germline V gene sequence: CDR1 MDHEN, CDR2 SYDVKM. This CDR3 contains 12 residues. V gave up 5 bases and J gave up 3 bases, with 7 bases separating them. The CDR3, as DNA: TGTGCCAGCAGTGAAGAGTACACTGAAGCTTTCTTT. Translation gives CASSEEYTEAFF.

V is TRBV9 and J is TRBJ2-2; unclear D gene. Germline lookup yields CDR1 SGDLS and CDR2 YYNGEE. V shed 5 bases and J shed 7 bases, with 15 bases lying between them. The length of the CDR3 is 14 residues. CDR3 in DNA: TGTGCCAGCAGTCCTCAGGTTATCGGCGGGGAGCTGTTTTTT. Its translation: CASSPQVIGGELFF.

The V and J genes are TRBV7-6 and TRBJ2-1; TRBD1 agrees at 10 bases. The CDR3 length is 15 residues. After removal of 4 bases from V and 8 bases from J, the junction contained 8 bases not matched to a gene. Germline V CDR1 and CDR2: SGHVS, FNYEAQ. CDR3 in DNA: TGTGCCAGCAGCTATACCGGGACAGGGGATGATGAGCAGTTCTTC. Translating it yields CASSYTGTGDDEQFF. The full variable domain, completed using reference TRBV7-6 and TRBJ2-1, is GAGVSQSPRYKVTKRGQDVALRCDPISGHVSLYWYRQALGQGPEFLTYFNYEAQQDKSGLPNDRFSAERPEGSISTLTIQRTEQRDSAMYRCASSYTGTGDDEQFFGPGTRLTVL.

This rearrangement joins TRBV4-3 to TRBJ2-7; maybe TRBD2 (6 bases). This CDR3 comprises 16 residues. Between the trimmed V and J ends, which lost 0 bases and 3 bases, there was a span of 15 bases. The V gene's germline CDR1 is LGHNA and CDR2 YSLEER. Here the CDR3 reads CASSQELATRGYEQYF. CDR3 DNA sequence: TGCGCCAGCAGCCAAGAGTTAGCGACTAGAGGCTACGAGCAGTACTTC.

The chain combines TRBV6-5 with TRBJ2-1; 9 bases agree with TRBD2. V dropped 4 bases and J dropped 9; count of bases not matched to a gene: 10. CDR3 size: 15 residues. Looked up from germline, CDR1 is MNHEY and CDR2 is SVGAGI. DNA of the CDR3: TGTGCCAGCAGTTCCCTTCGCGGGAGGGCCTTTGAGCAGTTCTTC. It translates to CASSSLRGRAFEQFF.

This clone has just a few counts. The chain is built from TRBV7-2 and TRBJ2-7; D perhaps matches TRBD2 (5 bases). This CDR3 comprises 13 residues. V was shortened by 4 bases and J by 9 bases, with 16 bases between the two germline ends. Germline V gene data show CDR1 as SGHTA and CDR2 as FQGNSA. CDR3 protein: CASSSKLGVLQYF. CDR3 nucleotides: TGTGCCAGCAGCTCCAAGTTGGGAGTGTTGCAGTACTTC.

The V gene is TRBV7-9, the J gene TRBJ2-3; D might be TRBD2 (5 bases). V shed 4 bases and J shed 0 bases, with 14 bases lying between them. The CDR3 sequence is 16 residues long. Germline CDR1 SEHNR, CDR2 FQNEAQ (reference sequence). CDR3 sequence (DNA): TGTGCCAGCAGCTCCGGGGTAGCTCCTAGCACAGATACGCAGTATTTT. Translation gives CASSSGVAPSTDTQYF. Full variable domain (missing parts from reference TRBV7-9 and TRBJ2-3): DTGVSQNPRHKITKRGQNVTFRCDPISEHNRLYWYRQTLGQGPEFLTYFQNEAQLEKSRLLSDRFSAERPKGSFSTLEIQRTEQGDSAMYLCASSSGVAPSTDTQYFGPGTRLTVL.

The chain employs TRBV5-1 and TRBJ1-2, with no clear D. The CDR3 covers 13 residues. Germline CDR1 reads SGHRS; CDR2 reads YFSETQ. Trimming took off 3 bases at V and 2 bases at J, with 8 bases between the two ends. The CDR3: CASSSDTNYGYTF. Here the CDR3 DNA reads TGCGCCAGCAGCTCAGACACCAACTATGGCTACACCTTC.

This clone turned up a few times. This chain joins TRBV7-8 and TRBJ1-2; D is uncertain. Germline assignment: CDR1 SGHVS and CDR2 FQNEAQ. CDR3 length equals 13 residues. Trimming pared 4 bases from V and 6 bases from J, leaving 12 bases between. The CDR3 region is CASSWFENDGYTF. In DNA, the CDR3 is TGTGCCAGCAGCTGGTTCGAGAACGATGGCTACACCTTC.

Concerning this clone itself: At one end, the junction sequence differs from germline, possibly due to a read error. The chain carries TRBV7-2 and TRBJ2-2; TRBD2 matches at 7 bases. The CDR3 is 15 residues long. CDR1 is SGHTA and CDR2 is FQGNSA in the germline V gene. CDR3 loop: CVSSIRAGYTGELFF. In DNA form, the CDR3 reads TGTGTCAGCAGCATTCGAGCGGGGTACACCGGGGAGCTGTTTTTT. Combining the CDR3 with reference TRBV7-2 and TRBJ2-2 gives the whole variable domain GAGVSQSPSNKVTEKGKDVELRCDPISGHTALYWYRQSLGQGLEFLIYFQGNSAPDKSGLPSDRFSAERTGGSVSTLTIQRTQQEDSAVYLCVSSIRAGYTGELFFGEGSRLTVL.

The chain links TRBV5-8 to TRBJ2-1; D possibly uses TRBD1 or TRBD2 (5 bases each). The length of the CDR3 is 15 residues. The V end lost 6 bases, the J end lost 6 bases, and 19 bases lay between the germline ends. Germline V gene data show CDR1 as SGHTS and CDR2 as YDEGEE. CDR3 sequence: CASTPGTPTLNEQFF. The DNA of the CDR3 is TGTGCCAGCACCCCCGGGACCCCAACCCTCAATGAGCAGTTCTTC.